The clone carrying this T cell receptor (beta chain) was seen just once. The method was immunoSEQ multiplex PCR; TCRdb's version includes in-frame clones alone and lacks a portion of them. The sample consists of some 660,000 clones, about 87% of them appearing once. These data belong to a study of shared T cell receptors in the human thymus. V lost 6 bases, J lost 1 base, and 15 bases lay in between. CDR1 and CDR2 from the germline V gene are MNHEY and SVGAGI. CDR3 length: 15 amino acids. This sample was shared with a second study, whose subject was human thymus T cells. That paper adds: Thymus tissue for the work was resected from patients undergoing corrective heart surgery. Seemingly biased V and J gene usage marked thymic and blood repertoires. Related work found strong thymic repertoire overlap between unrelated individuals.

The receptor comes from a boy less than two years old with a congenital heart defect. Sequencing was performed on thymocytes. The rearrangement links TRBV6-5 to TRBJ1-1; D call uncertain. CDR3 sequence: CASSKQTRWNTEAFF. The CDR3 DNA reads TGTGCCAGCAGCAAGCAGACACGGTGGAACACTGAAGCTTTCTTT.